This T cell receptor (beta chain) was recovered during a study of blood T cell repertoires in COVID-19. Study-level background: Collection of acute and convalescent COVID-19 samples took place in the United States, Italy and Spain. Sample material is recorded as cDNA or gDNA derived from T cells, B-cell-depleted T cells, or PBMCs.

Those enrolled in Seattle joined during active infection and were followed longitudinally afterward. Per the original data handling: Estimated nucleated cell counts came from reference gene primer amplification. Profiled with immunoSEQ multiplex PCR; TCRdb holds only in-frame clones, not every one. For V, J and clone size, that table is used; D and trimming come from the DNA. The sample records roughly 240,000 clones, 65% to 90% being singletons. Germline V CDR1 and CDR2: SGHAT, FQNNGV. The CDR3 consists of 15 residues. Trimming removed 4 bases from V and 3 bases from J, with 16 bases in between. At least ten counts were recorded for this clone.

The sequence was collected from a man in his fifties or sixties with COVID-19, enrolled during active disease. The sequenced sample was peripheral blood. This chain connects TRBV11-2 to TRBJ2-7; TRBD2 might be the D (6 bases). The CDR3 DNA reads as TGTGCCAGCAGCTACCACGGGACTCCGGGCTACGAGCAGTACTTC. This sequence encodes CASSYHGTPGYEQYF.